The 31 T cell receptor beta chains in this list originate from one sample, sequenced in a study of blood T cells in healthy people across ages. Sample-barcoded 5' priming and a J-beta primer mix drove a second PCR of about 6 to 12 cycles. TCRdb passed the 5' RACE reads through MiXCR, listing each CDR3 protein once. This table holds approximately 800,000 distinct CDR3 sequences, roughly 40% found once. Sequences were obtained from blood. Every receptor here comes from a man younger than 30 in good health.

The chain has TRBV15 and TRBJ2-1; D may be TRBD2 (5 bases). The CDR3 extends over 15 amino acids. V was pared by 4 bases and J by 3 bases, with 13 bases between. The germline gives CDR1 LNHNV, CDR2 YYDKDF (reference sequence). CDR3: CATSTLSGNYNEQFF. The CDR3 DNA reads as TGTGCCACCAGCACCCTATCCGGGAACTACAATGAGCAGTTCTTC.

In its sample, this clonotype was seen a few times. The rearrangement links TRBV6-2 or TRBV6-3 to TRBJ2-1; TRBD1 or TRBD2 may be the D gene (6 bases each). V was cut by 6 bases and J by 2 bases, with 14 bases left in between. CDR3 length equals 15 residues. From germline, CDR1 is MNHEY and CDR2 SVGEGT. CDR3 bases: TGTGCCAGCAGCCCCCCTAGGGGGGCCTACAATGAGCAGTTCTTC. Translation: CASSPPRGAYNEQFF.

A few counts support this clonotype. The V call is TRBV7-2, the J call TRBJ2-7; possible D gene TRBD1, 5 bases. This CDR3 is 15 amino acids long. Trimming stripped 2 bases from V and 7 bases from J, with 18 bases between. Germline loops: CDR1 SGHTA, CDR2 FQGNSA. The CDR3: CASSLWGRERNEQYF. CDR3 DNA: TGTGCCAGCAGCTTATGGGGCAGGGAACGAAATGAGCAGTACTTC.

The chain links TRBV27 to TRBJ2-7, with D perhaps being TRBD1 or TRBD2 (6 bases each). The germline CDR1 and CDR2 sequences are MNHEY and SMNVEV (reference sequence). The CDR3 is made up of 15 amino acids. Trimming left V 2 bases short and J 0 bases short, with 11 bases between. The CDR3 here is CASSLNGGRSYEQYF. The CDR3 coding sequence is TGTGCCAGCAGTTTAAATGGGGGGCGCTCCTACGAGCAGTACTTC.

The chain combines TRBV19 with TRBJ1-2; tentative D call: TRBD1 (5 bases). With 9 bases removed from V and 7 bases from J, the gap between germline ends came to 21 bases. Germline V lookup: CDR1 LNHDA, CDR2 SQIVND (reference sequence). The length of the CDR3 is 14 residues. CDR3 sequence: CASRDLAMHLGYTF. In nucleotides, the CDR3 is TGTGCCAGCCGGGACCTTGCCATGCACCTTGGCTACACCTTC.

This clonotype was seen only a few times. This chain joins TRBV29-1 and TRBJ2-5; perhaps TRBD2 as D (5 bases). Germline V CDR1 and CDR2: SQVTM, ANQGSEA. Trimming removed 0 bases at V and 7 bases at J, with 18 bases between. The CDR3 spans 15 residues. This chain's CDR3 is CSVEDQTGSEGTQYF. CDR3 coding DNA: TGCAGCGTTGAAGATCAGACCGGGTCCGAGGGGACCCAGTACTTC.

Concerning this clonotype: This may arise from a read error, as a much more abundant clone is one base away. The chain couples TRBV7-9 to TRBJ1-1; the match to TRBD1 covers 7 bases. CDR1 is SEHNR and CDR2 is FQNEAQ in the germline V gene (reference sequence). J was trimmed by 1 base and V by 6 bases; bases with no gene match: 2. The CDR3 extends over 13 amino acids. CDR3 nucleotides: TGTGCCAGCAGAGGGACAGAGAACACTGAAGCTTTCTTT. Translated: CASRGTENTEAFF.

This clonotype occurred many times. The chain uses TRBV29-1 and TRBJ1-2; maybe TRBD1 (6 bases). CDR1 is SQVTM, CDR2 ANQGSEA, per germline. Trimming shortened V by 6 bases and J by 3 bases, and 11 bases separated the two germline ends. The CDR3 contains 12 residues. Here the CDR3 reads CSVRDKDYGYTF. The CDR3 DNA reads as TGCAGCGTCCGGGACAAAGACTATGGCTACACCTTC.

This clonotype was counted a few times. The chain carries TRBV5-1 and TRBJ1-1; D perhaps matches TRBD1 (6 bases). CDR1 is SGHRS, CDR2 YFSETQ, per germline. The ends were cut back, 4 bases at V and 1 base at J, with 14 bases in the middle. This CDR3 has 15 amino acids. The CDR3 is CASSRLGATNTEAFF. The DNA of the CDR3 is TGCGCCAGCAGCCGCCTGGGGGCAACGAACACTGAAGCTTTCTTT.

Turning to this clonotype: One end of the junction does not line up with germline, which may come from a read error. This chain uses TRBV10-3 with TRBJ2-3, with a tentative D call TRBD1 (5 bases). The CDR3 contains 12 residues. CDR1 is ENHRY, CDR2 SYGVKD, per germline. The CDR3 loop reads CAISEGADMQYF. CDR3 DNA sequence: TGTGCCATCAGTGAGGGGGCAGATATGCAGTATTTT.

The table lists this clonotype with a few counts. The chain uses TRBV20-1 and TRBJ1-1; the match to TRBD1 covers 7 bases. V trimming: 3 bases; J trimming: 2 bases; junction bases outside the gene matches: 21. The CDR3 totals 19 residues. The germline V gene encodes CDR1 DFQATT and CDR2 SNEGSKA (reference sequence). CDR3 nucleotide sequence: TGCAGTGCTAGTACCGGGAAACAGGGGATTCCCTACCGAAACACTGAAGCTTTCTTT. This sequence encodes CSASTGKQGIPYRNTEAFF.

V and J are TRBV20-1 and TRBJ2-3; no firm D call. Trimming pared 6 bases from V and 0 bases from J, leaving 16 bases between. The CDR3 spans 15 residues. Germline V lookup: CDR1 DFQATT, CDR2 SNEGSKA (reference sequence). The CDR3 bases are TGCAGTGCCCATTACGACCGTTCTAGCACAGATACGCAGTATTTT. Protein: CSAHYDRSSTDTQYF.

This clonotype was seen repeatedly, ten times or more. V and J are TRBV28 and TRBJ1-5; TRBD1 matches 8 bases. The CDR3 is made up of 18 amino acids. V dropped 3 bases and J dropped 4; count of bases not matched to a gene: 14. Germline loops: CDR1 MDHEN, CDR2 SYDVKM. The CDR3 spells CASSLGGDRTGFNQPQHF. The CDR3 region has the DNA TGTGCCAGCAGTTTGGGGGGAGACCGGACAGGGTTTAATCAGCCCCAGCATTTT.

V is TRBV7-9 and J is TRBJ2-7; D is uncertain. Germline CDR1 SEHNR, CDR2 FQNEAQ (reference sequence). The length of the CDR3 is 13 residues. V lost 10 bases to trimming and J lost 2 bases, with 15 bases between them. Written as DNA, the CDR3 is TGTGCCACGAGTCGTCGGACCCCCTACGAGCAGTACTTC. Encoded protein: CATSRRTPYEQYF.

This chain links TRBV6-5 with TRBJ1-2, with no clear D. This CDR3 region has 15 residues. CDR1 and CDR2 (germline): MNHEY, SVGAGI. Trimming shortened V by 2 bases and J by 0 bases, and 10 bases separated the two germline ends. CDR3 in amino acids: CASSYRADTNYGYTF. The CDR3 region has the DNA TGTGCCAGCAGTTACCGGGCAGATACTAACTATGGCTACACCTTC.

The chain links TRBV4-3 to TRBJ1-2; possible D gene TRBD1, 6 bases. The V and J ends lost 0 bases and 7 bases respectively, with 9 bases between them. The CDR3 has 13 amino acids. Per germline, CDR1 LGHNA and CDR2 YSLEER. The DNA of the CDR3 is TGCGCCAGCAGCCAAGAGGGGGCGAGTGGCTACACCTTC. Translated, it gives CASSQEGASGYTF.

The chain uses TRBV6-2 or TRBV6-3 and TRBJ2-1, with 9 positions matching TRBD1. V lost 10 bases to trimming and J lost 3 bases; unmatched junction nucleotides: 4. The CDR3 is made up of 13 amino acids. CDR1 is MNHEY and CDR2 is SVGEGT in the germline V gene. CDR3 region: CATRQGGYNEQFF. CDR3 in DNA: TGTGCCACCAGACAGGGGGGCTACAATGAGCAGTTCTTC.

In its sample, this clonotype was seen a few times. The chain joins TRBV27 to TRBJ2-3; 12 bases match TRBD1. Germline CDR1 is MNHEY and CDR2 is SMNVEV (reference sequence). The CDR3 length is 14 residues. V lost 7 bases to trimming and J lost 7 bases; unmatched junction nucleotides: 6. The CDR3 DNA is TGTGCCAGCACCGGGACAGGGGGCGCTAATACGCAGTATTTT. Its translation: CASTGTGGANTQYF.

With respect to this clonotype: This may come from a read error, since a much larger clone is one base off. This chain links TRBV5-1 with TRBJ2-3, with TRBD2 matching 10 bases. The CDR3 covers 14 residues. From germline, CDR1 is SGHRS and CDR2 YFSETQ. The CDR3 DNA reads TGCGCCAGCACTGGACTAGCGGTAACAGATGCGCAGTATTTT. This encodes CASTGLAVTDAQYF.

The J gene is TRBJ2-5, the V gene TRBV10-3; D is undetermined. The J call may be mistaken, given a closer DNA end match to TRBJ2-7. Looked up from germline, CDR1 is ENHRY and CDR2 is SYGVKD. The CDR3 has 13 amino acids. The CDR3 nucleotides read TGTGCCATCAGTGACAGCTCACAACGCGAGCAGTACTTC. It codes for CAISDSSQREQYF.

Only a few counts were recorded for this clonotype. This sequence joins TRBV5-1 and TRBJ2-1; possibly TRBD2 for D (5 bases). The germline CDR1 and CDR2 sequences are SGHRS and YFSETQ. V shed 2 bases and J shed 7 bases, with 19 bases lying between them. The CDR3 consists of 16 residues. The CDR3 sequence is CASSFYRGQARNEQFF. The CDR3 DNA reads TGCGCCAGCAGCTTTTACCGAGGGCAGGCCAGAAATGAGCAGTTCTTC.

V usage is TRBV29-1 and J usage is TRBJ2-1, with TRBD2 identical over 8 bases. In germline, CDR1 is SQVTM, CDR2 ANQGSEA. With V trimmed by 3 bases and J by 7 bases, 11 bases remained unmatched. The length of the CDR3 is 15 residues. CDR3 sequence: CSVENRGGYRNEQFF. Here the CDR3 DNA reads TGCAGCGTTGAGAATCGGGGGGGTTACCGTAATGAGCAGTTCTTC.

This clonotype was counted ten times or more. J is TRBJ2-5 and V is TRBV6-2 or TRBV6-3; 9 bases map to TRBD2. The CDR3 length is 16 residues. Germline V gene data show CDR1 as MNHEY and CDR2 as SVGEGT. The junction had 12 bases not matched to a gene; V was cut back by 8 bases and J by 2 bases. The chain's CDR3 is CASDRDLSGGQETQYF. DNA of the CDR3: TGTGCCAGCGACAGGGACCTTAGCGGGGGACAAGAGACCCAGTACTTC.

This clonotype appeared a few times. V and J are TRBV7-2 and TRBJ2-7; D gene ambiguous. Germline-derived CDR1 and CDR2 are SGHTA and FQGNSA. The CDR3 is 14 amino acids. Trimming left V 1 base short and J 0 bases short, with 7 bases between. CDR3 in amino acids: CASSLDPLSYEQYF. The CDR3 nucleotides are TGTGCCAGCAGCTTAGATCCCCTCTCCTACGAGCAGTACTTC.

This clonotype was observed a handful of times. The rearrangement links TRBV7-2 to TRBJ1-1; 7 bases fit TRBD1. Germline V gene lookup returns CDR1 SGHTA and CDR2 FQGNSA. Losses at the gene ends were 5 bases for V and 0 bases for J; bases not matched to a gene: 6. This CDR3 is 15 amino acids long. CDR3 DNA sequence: TGTGCCAGCAGCCCCCAGGGGGGCATGAACACTGAAGCTTTCTTT. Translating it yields CASSPQGGMNTEAFF.

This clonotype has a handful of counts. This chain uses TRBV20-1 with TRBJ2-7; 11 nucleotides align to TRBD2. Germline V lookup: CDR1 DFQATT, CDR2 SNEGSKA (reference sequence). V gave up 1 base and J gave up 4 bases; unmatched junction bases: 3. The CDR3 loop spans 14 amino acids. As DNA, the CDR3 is TGCAGTGCTAGAGGGTCTAGCGGGGGGTACGAGCAGTACTTC. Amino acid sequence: CSARGSSGGYEQYF.

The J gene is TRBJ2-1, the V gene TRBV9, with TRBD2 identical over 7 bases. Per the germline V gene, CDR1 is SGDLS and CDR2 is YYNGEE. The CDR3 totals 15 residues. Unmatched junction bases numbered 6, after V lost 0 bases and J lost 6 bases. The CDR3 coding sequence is TGTGCCAGCAGCGTAGGGGCTAGCGGTCCCAATGAGCAGTTCTTC. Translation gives CASSVGASGPNEQFF.

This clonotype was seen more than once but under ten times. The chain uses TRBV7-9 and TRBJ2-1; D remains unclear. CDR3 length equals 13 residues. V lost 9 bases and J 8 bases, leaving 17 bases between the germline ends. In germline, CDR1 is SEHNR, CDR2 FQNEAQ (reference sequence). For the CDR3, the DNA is TGTGCCAGTTCGAGTCCCCCGCCCGATGAGCAGTTCTTC. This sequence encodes CASSSPPPDEQFF.

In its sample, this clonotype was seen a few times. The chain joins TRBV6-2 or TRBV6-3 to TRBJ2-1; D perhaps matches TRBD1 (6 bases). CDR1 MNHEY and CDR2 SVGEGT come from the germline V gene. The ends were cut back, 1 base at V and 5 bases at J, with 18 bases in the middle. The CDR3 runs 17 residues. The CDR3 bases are TGTGCCAGCAGTTACTTTAGGACAGCAAGGGTCGACAATGAGCAGTTCTTC. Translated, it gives CASSYFRTARVDNEQFF.

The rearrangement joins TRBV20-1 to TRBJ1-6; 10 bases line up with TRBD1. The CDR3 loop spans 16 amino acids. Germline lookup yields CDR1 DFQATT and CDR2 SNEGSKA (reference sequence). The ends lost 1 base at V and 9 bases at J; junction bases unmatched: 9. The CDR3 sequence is CSARALGQGDTSPLHF. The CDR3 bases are TGCAGTGCTAGAGCTCTCGGACAGGGGGACACTTCACCCCTCCACTTT.

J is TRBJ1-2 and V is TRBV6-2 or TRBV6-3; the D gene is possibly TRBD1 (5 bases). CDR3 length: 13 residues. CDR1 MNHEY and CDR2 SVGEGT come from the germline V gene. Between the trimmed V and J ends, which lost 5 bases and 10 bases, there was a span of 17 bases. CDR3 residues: CASSPTGLLAYTF. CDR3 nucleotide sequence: TGTGCCAGCAGTCCCACGGGACTGCTAGCCTACACCTTC.